The next 25 T cell receptor beta chains were all read from a single sample in a study of a mutant IDH1 vaccine in newly diagnosed glioma. Time point noted: week 11, during vaccination. Each dose of the vaccine consisted of 300 ug of mutant IDH1 20-mer peptide, with topical imiquimod. No antigen is known for these receptors. Profiling relied on immunoSEQ multiplex PCR, and the TCRdb table lists in-frame clones only, not all of them. The sample consists of fewer than 65,000 clones, about 80% of them appearing once. The sample in question was PBMCs, obtained from a glioma patient whose treatment included an IDH1 peptide vaccine. These receptors came from a man in his fifties or sixties with glioma.

The chain combines TRBV11-2 with TRBJ1-2; 7 bases are a match to TRBD1. Germline trimming cut 5 bases from V and 4 bases from J; bases unmatched to any gene: 10. The CDR3 covers 15 residues. Germline CDR1 is SGHAT and CDR2 is FQNNGV. The CDR3 DNA is TGTGCCAGCAGCCCCACCGGGACAGCGTTCTATGGCTACACCTTC. Encoded protein: CASSPTGTAFYGYTF. The variable domain in full, completed from reference TRBV11-2 and TRBJ1-2, reads EAGVAQSPRYKIIEKRQSVAFWCNPISGHATLYWYQQILGQGPKLLIQFQNNGVVDDSQLPKDRFSAERLKGVDSTLKIQPAKLEDSAVYLCASSPTGTAFYGYTFGSGTRLTVV.

The chain uses TRBV28 and TRBJ2-1; D perhaps matches TRBD1 (5 bases). This CDR3 is 14 amino acids long. From germline, CDR1 is MDHEN and CDR2 SYDVKM. V lost 10 bases and J lost 0, with 13 bases in between. The CDR3 nucleotides are TGTGCCACCCACAGGCCGAGCTCCTACAATGAGCAGTTCTTC. This codes for CATHRPSSYNEQFF.

The genes are TRBV2 and TRBJ2-1; no clear D gene. Germline CDR1 SNHLY, CDR2 FYNNEI. The CDR3 contains 11 residues. V gave up 7 bases and J gave up 10 bases, with 11 bases separating them. CDR3 sequence (DNA): TGTGCCAGCAATGACCCACCCGAGCAGTTCTTC. Translated: CASNDPPEQFF.

The chain employs TRBV6-5 and TRBJ1-2, with 7 bases that match TRBD1. Losses at the gene ends were 6 bases for V and 3 bases for J; bases not matched to a gene: 1. CDR3 size: 12 residues. The V gene's germline CDR1 is MNHEY and CDR2 SVGAGI. In DNA form, the CDR3 reads TGTGCCAGCAGAACAGGGGACTATGGCTACACCTTC. Amino acids: CASRTGDYGYTF.

The chain employs TRBV11-3 and TRBJ2-3, with unresolved D. There are 14 residues in the CDR3. The ends were cut back, 5 bases at V and 4 bases at J, with 13 bases in the middle. CDR1 is SGHNT and CDR2 is YENEEA in the germline V gene. The CDR3 loop is CASSILRPPDTQYF. CDR3 nucleotide sequence: TGTGCCAGCAGCATCTTAAGGCCCCCAGATACGCAGTATTTT.

V is TRBV7-9 and J is TRBJ1-2; no clear D. From germline, CDR1 is SEHNR and CDR2 FQNEAQ (reference sequence). V gave up 5 bases and J gave up 0 bases, with 4 bases separating them. This CDR3 is built from 12 residues. CDR3 loop: CASSEANYGYTF. CDR3 bases: TGTGCCAGCAGCGAGGCTAACTATGGCTACACCTTC.

J is TRBJ2-7 and V is TRBV28; perhaps TRBD2 as D (6 bases). V shed 6 bases and J shed 0 bases, with 18 bases lying between them. Looked up from germline, CDR1 is MDHEN and CDR2 is SYDVKM. This CDR3 is built from 16 residues. CDR3: CASRGHGEASSYEQYF. In DNA, the CDR3 is TGTGCCAGCAGGGGCCATGGGGAGGCGAGCTCCTACGAGCAGTACTTC. Looking up the rest from reference TRBV28 and TRBJ2-7 gives the full variable domain: DVKVTQSSRYLVKRTGEKVFLECVQDMDHENMFWYRQDPGLGLRLIYFSYDVKMKEKGDIPEGYSVSREKKERFSLILESASTNQTSMYLCASRGHGEASSYEQYFGPGTRLTVT.

This clone has a single count. This chain links TRBV19 with TRBJ2-5, with a possible D match to TRBD2 (5 bases). The CDR3 loop spans 15 amino acids. The V gene's germline CDR1 is LNHDA and CDR2 SQIVND (reference sequence). The V end was cut by 8 bases, the J end by 5 bases, with 21 bases between. The CDR3, as DNA: TGTGCCAGTCAACCAAGGCGGGCTAGTGGGGAGACCCAGTACTTC. This sequence encodes CASQPRRASGETQYF.

The V gene is TRBV6-5, the J gene TRBJ1-2; D gene uncertain. This CDR3 is built from 16 residues. Germline V gene lookup returns CDR1 MNHEY and CDR2 SVGAGI. V shed 0 bases and J shed 8 bases, with 19 bases lying between them. CDR3 DNA sequence: TGTGCCAGCAGTTACTCGATCTTTGCTTCCTCAGGAGGCTACACCTTC. As protein: CASSYSIFASSGGYTF.

This clone was counted a single time. The chain is built from TRBV7-9 and TRBJ1-4, with TRBD1 identical over 12 bases. The CDR3 runs to 14 residues. Germline V gene sequence: CDR1 SEHNR, CDR2 FQNEAQ (reference sequence). Unmatched junction bases numbered 9, after V lost 4 bases and J lost 15 bases. CDR3 residues: CASSSPGQGAMVFF. In DNA, the CDR3 is TGTGCCAGCAGCTCGCCGGGACAGGGGGCAATGGTGTTTTTT.

In its sample, this clone was seen a few times. This chain uses TRBV6-5 with TRBJ1-1; no reliable D call. This CDR3 spans 11 amino acids. Germline values: CDR1 MNHEY, CDR2 SVGAGI. V was cut by 2 bases and J by 9 bases, with 7 bases left in between. The DNA for the CDR3 is TGTGCCAGCAGTTACAGGAGAAAAGCTTTCTTT. Protein: CASSYRRKAFF.

This clone was seen only once. This chain links TRBV15 with TRBJ2-2; D uncertain. The CDR3 has 13 residues. Germline V lookup: CDR1 LNHNV, CDR2 YYDKDF (reference sequence). V lost 0 bases, J lost 6 bases, and 5 bases lay in between. This CDR3 is CATSRDPPGELFF. The DNA for the CDR3 is TGTGCCACCAGCAGAGATCCACCCGGGGAGCTGTTTTTT.

The chain recombines TRBV18 with TRBJ1-6; D not certain. CDR3 length equals 13 residues. V was cut by 6 bases and J by 10 bases, with 13 bases left in between. Germline lookup yields CDR1 KGHSH and CDR2 LQKENI. The CDR3 loop is CASSQARESPLHF. CDR3 DNA: TGTGCCAGCTCCCAAGCCCGGGAATCACCCCTCCACTTT.

The chain joins TRBV7-6 to TRBJ1-1; D remains ambiguous. V was pared by 6 bases and J by 2 bases, with 10 bases between. CDR3 size: 13 residues. Germline V gene lookup returns CDR1 SGHVS and CDR2 FNYEAQ. The CDR3 DNA follows: TGTGCCAGCAGATCCGGCGGAAACACTGAAGCTTTCTTT. Residues: CASRSGGNTEAFF.

The J gene is TRBJ1-5, the V gene TRBV27; D is ambiguous. The CDR3 has 13 residues. Germline V lookup: CDR1 MNHEY, CDR2 SMNVEV (reference sequence). Trimming cost V 1 base and J 5 bases, with 6 bases left between them. The CDR3 DNA reads as TGTGCCAGCAGTTTATGGGTAGATCAGCCCCAGCATTTT. Amino acids: CASSLWVDQPQHF.

This clone appeared a single time. V gene TRBV7-2 combines with J gene TRBJ2-5; the D gene is possibly TRBD1 (7 bases). The CDR3 is 15 residues long. V was trimmed by 5 bases and J by 4 bases, leaving 17 bases between them. Germline lookup yields CDR1 SGHTA and CDR2 FQGNSA. The CDR3 sequence: CASSLRGTEIETQYF. The CDR3, as DNA: TGTGCCAGCAGCCTACGGGGGACAGAAATAGAGACCCAGTACTTC.

This clone was seen a handful of times. The chain carries TRBV5-1 and TRBJ1-1; D call uncertain. V dropped 7 bases and J dropped 3 bases, with 7 bases sitting between them. This CDR3 comprises 11 residues. Germline V gives CDR1 SGHRS, CDR2 YFSETQ. CDR3 DNA sequence: TGCGCCAGCGCTTGGGACACTGAAGCTTTCTTT. This translates into CASAWDTEAFF.

The gene calls are TRBV6-4 and TRBJ1-1; 7 bases align to TRBD1. The CDR3 contains 15 residues. Germline V lookup: CDR1 MRHNA, CDR2 SNTAGT. J gave up 1 base and V 6 bases, and 8 bases lay outside the gene matches. The CDR3 sequence: CASSETGVANTEAFF. The CDR3 region has the DNA TGTGCCAGCAGCGAAACAGGGGTGGCGAACACTGAAGCTTTCTTT.

V is TRBV7-2 and J is TRBJ2-1, with D unclear. Germline V gene data show CDR1 as SGHTA and CDR2 as FQGNSA. Trimming removed 3 bases at V and 9 bases at J, with 12 bases between. This CDR3 is 13 amino acids long. The CDR3 loop is CASSLATGSEQFF. CDR3 coding DNA: TGTGCCAGCAGCTTGGCCACGGGTTCTGAGCAGTTCTTC.

V gene TRBV5-6 combines with J gene TRBJ1-5, with no clear D. Germline V lookup: CDR1 SGHDT, CDR2 YYEEEE. The V and J ends lost 4 bases and 0 bases respectively, with 8 bases between them. The CDR3 totals 14 residues. The chain's CDR3 is CASSASYSNQPQHF. In nucleotides, the CDR3 is TGTGCCAGCAGCGCAAGTTATAGCAATCAGCCCCAGCATTTT. Filled out from reference TRBV5-6 and TRBJ1-5, the complete variable domain reads DAGVTQSPTHLIKTRGQQVTLRCSPKSGHDTVSWYQQALGQGPQFIFQYYEEEERQRGNFPDRFSGHQFPNYSSELNVNALLLGDSALYLCASSASYSNQPQHFGDGTRLSIL.

This rearrangement joins TRBV4-1 to TRBJ1-1, with D hard to call. Germline CDR1 reads MGHRA; CDR2 reads YSYEKL. Between the trimmed V and J ends, which lost 1 base and 0 bases, there was a span of 9 bases. The CDR3 has 15 residues. The CDR3 loop reads CASSQVLGMNTEAFF. The DNA for the CDR3 is TGCGCCAGCAGCCAAGTCTTAGGGATGAACACTGAAGCTTTCTTT.

The chain links TRBV20-1 to TRBJ2-7; D unresolved. Trimming removed 5 bases at V and 3 bases at J, with 8 bases between. Germline V gives CDR1 DFQATT, CDR2 SNEGSKA (reference sequence). CDR3 length equals 11 residues. CDR3 amino acids: CSAGPSYEQYF. CDR3 nucleotide sequence: TGCAGTGCTGGACCCAGCTACGAGCAGTACTTC.

V gene TRBV5-1 combines with J gene TRBJ2-3; a weak D match, TRBD1 (5 bases). Germline values: CDR1 SGHRS, CDR2 YFSETQ. V gave up 4 bases and J gave up 0 bases, with 12 bases separating them. This CDR3 is built from 15 residues. The CDR3 loop reads CASSPAQGSTDTQYF. CDR3 bases: TGCGCCAGCAGCCCTGCCCAGGGCAGCACAGATACGCAGTATTTT.

In its sample, this clone was seen once. The chain is built from TRBV18 and TRBJ2-7; D gene unclear. V dropped 6 bases and J dropped 4 bases, with 10 bases sitting between them. This CDR3 contains 12 residues. From germline, CDR1 is KGHSH and CDR2 LQKENI. For the CDR3, the DNA is TGTGCCAGCTCGCGTCTTAGTTACGAGCAGTACTTC. Protein product: CASSRLSYEQYF.

This chain uses TRBV5-1 with TRBJ2-1; 7 bases align to TRBD2. Germline V gene data show CDR1 as SGHRS and CDR2 as YFSETQ. J was trimmed by 0 bases and V by 0 bases; bases with no gene match: 3. The CDR3 contains 16 residues. CDR3 residues: CASSLALADSYNEQFF. The CDR3 coding sequence is TGCGCCAGCAGCTTGGCGCTAGCGGACTCCTACAATGAGCAGTTCTTC.